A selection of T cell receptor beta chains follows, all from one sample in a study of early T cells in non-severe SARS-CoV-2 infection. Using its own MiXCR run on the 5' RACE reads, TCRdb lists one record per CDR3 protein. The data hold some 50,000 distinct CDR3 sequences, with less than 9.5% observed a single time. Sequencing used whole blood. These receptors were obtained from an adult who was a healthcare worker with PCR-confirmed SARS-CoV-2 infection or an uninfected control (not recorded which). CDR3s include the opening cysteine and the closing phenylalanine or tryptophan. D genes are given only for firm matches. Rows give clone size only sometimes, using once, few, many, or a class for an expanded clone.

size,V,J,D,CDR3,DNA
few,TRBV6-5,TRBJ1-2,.,CASSYWAERNYGYTF,TGTGCCAGCAGTTACTGGGCTGAAAGGAACTATGGCTACACCTTC
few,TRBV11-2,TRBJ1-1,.,CASSTSNEAFF,TGTGCCAGCAGCACTTCCAACGAAGCTTTCTTT
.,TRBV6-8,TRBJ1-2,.,CASNKGRLDGYTF,TGTGCCAGCAATAAAGGACGTCTTGATGGCTACACCTTC
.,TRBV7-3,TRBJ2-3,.,CASSLKGLVDTQYF,TGTGCCAGCAGCCTCAAGGGCTTAGTGGATACGCAGTATTTT
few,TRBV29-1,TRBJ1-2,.,CSVEDPLDRYGYTF,TGCAGCGTTGAAGACCCGTTGGACCGCTATGGCTACACCTTC
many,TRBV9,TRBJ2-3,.,CASSVDLGASDTDTQYF,TGTGCCAGCAGCGTCGACCTTGGGGCTAGCGACACAGATACGCAGTATTTT
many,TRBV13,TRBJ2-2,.,CASSLGWAATNTGELFF,TGTGCCAGCAGCTTAGGCTGGGCTGCCACGAACACCGGGGAGCTGTTTTTT
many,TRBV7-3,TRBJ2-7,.,CASSTQAASYEQYF,TGTGCCAGCAGCACGCAAGCCGCCTCCTACGAGCAGTACTTC
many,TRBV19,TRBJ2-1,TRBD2,CASSPHGLAVYNEQFF,TGTGCCAGTAGTCCCCACGGGCTAGCGGTATACAATGAGCAGTTCTTC
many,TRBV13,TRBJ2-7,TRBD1,CASSLESGTGNYEQYF,TGTGCCAGCAGCTTAGAGTCAGGGACAGGGAACTACGAGCAGTACTTC
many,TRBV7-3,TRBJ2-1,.,CASSLSGTYNEQFF,TGTGCCAGCAGCTTATCGGGTACCTACAATGAGCAGTTCTTC
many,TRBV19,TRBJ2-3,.,CASSSGTSTDTQYF,TGTGCCAGTAGCTCAGGGACAAGCACAGATACGCAGTATTTT
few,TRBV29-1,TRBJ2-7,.,CSVEVRRGEQYF,TGCAGCGTTGAAGTGAGGAGGGGGGAGCAGTACTTC
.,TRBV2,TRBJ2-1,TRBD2,CASSAESGLAGGSIEDEQFF,TGTGCCAGCAGTGCTGAGTCGGGACTAGCGGGAGGCTCAATAGAGGATGAGCAGTTCTTC
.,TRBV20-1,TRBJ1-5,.,CSALPGANQPQHF,TGCAGTGCTCTCCCGGGGGCCAATCAGCCCCAGCATTTT
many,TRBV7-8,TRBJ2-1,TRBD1,CASSLEETGDYNEQFF,TGTGCCAGCAGCTTAGAGGAGACAGGGGATTACAATGAGCAGTTCTTC
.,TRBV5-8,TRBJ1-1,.,CASSLRTENTEAFF,TGTGCCAGCAGCTTGAGGACAGAGAACACTGAAGCTTTCTTT
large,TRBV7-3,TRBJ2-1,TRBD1,CASSLQGQGDEKQFF,TGTGCCAGCAGCCTACAGGGACAGGGGGATGAAAAGCAGTTCTTC
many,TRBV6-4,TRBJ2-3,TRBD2,CASSPLAGGTDTQYF,TGTGCCAGCAGTCCCCTAGCGGGGGGCACAGATACGCAGTATTTT
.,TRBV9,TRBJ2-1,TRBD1,CASSVDRGSYNEQFF,TGTGCCAGCAGCGTGGACAGGGGGTCCTACAATGAGCAGTTCTTC
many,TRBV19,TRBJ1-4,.,CASRQGWTSLFNEKLFF,TGTGCCAGTAGGCAAGGCTGGACCTCCCTCTTCAATGAAAAACTGTTTTTT